This TCR beta chain originates from a study of cytomegalovirus exposure and HLA in healthy donors. Study results and limitations: Based on reports, TCR beta sequences accurately predicted HLA-A and HLA-B alleles for most subjects.

On this clone itself: Its antigen is undetermined.

Primers for the PCR totalled 60 Vbeta and 13 Jbeta. The repertoire was sequenced with immunoSEQ multiplex PCR; TCRdb's copy has only in-frame clones and lacks some. Of around 130,000 clones listed, approximately 57% are singletons. CDR3 length equals 13 residues. Germline V gives CDR1 SNHLY, CDR2 FYNNEI. J was trimmed by 1 base and V by 8 bases; bases with no gene match: 0. This receptor was obtained from a male donor in good health and CMV-seronegative. The chain has TRBV2 and TRBJ2-4; the match to TRBD1 covers 9 bases. Specimen: PBMCs. This CDR3 is CASGQGAKNIQYF. CDR3 coding DNA: TGTGCCAGCGGACAGGGGGCCAAAAACATTCAGTACTTC.